This note documents a single T cell receptor (beta chain) sequence. Germline-derived CDR1 and CDR2 are KGHSH and LQKENI. V shed 2 bases and J shed 6 bases, with 11 bases lying between them. This CDR3 has 14 residues. The Seattle patients joined while their infection was active and were tracked longitudinally afterward. Clones were sequenced by immunoSEQ multiplex PCR, and TCRdb holds only the in-frame ones, with some missing. The sample records around 140,000 clones, about 87% being singletons. These data are taken from a study of blood T cell repertoires in COVID-19. The rearrangement uses TRBV18 and TRBJ1-5, with D tentatively TRBD1 (5 bases). The specimen was peripheral blood. This TCR was recovered from a human donor with COVID-19, enrolled during active disease. The donor label of this sample is uncertain. For the CDR3, the DNA is TGTGCCAGCTCACCAGTCGGGGGTGGTCAGCCCCAGCATTTT. This encodes CASSPVGGGQPQHF. The variable domain in full, with the rest retrieved from reference TRBV18 and TRBJ1-5, is NAGVMQNPRHLVRRRGQEARLRCSPMKGHSHVYWYRQLPEEGLKFMVYLQKENIIDESGMPKERFSAEFPKEGPSILRIQQVVRGDSAAYFCASSPVGGGQPQHFGDGTRLSIL.